The TCR beta chain under discussion was sequenced for a study of blood T cell repertoires in COVID-19. The V and J ends lost 2 bases and 9 bases respectively, with 17 bases between them. Germline V gene data show CDR1 as MNHEY and CDR2 as SVGAGI. This CDR3 is 15 amino acids long. This clone was seen once. Data came from immunoSEQ multiplex PCR; TCRdb stores just in-frame clones and leaves some out. The repertoire holds about 210,000 clones, with 81% as singletons. The sequencing sample was made of PBMCs or T cells enriched from blood (not recorded which). This TCR was sampled from a woman in her 50s with acute COVID-19. The J gene is TRBJ2-1, the V gene TRBV6-5; TRBD2 is a possible D gene (7 bases). The CDR3 spells CASSYSEGRGGEQFF. The CDR3, as DNA: TGTGCCAGCAGTTACAGTGAGGGTAGGGGGGGTGAGCAGTTCTTC.